Following are 21 T cell receptor beta chains from one sample sequenced in a study of T cell responses to AZD1222 COVID-19 vaccine. Measured with immunoSEQ multiplex PCR; TCRdb has only the in-frame clones, and not every one. Of 100,000 to 150,000 clones listed, 85% to 90% are singletons. The source material was peripheral blood, sampled on day 0 of AZD1222 vaccination. Receptors were obtained from an adult in good health.

This sequence joins TRBV5-1 and TRBJ1-1; D possibly corresponds to TRBD1 (5 bases). The CDR3 spans 14 residues. The V end was cut by 1 base, the J end by 2 bases, with 9 bases between. The V gene's germline CDR1 is SGHRS and CDR2 YFSETQ. This CDR3 reads CASSLWGTNTEAFF. In nucleotides, the CDR3 is TGCGCCAGCAGCTTGTGGGGGACCAACACTGAAGCTTTCTTT.

This chain uses TRBV7-2 with TRBJ2-5; 12 bases line up with TRBD2. With 3 bases clipped from V and 4 bases from J, the junction kept 9 bases outside the gene matches. CDR3 size: 17 residues. From germline, CDR1 is SGHTA and CDR2 FQGNSA. CDR3 nucleotide sequence: TGTGCCAGCAGCTTTATCCTAGCGGGGGGGCCGGGAGAGACCCAGTACTTC. It yields the protein CASSFILAGGPGETQYF.

This chain links TRBV12-3 or TRBV12-4 with TRBJ1-6, with D unresolved. The CDR3 length is 11 residues. Trimming took 6 bases from V and 10 from J, leaving 7 bases between them. Written as DNA, the CDR3 is TGTGCCAGCAGAGGCGGGTCACCCCTCCACTTT. This codes for CASRGGSPLHF.

The chain uses TRBV19 and TRBJ1-3; D ambiguous. Germline V gene lookup returns CDR1 LNHDA and CDR2 SQIVND (reference sequence). This CDR3 contains 15 residues. V was trimmed by 5 bases and J by 0 bases, leaving 11 bases between them. The CDR3 loop is CASSSQASSGNTIYF. In nucleotides, the CDR3 is TGTGCCAGTAGTTCTCAGGCCAGCTCTGGAAACACCATATATTTT. Combining the CDR3 with reference TRBV19 and TRBJ1-3 gives the whole variable domain DGGITQSPKYLFRKEGQNVTLSCEQNLNHDAMYWYRQDPGQGLRLIYYSQIVNDFQKGDIAEGYSVSREKKESFPLTVTSAQKNPTAFYLCASSSQASSGNTIYFGEGSWLTVV.

About this clone: Other DNA sequences in the same sample also yield this CDR3. The rearrangement links TRBV7-3 to TRBJ1-2; 9 nucleotides match TRBD1. The CDR3 spans 13 residues. Trimming at V came to 4 bases and at J to 4 bases, leaving 1 base not matched to a gene. Germline V gene data show CDR1 as SGHTA and CDR2 as FQGTGA. The CDR3: CASSSGQGYGYTF. CDR3 sequence (DNA): TGTGCCAGCAGCTCGGGACAGGGCTATGGCTACACCTTC.

V and J are TRBV29-1 and TRBJ1-1; D perhaps matches TRBD1 (5 bases). There are 13 residues in the CDR3. Germline CDR1 reads SQVTM; CDR2 reads ANQGSEA. Trimming stripped 4 bases from V and 0 bases from J, with 9 bases between. Written as DNA, the CDR3 is TGCAGCGTTGGGACACAGATGAACACTGAAGCTTTCTTT. Translating it yields CSVGTQMNTEAFF.

This sequence joins TRBV10-3 and TRBJ1-2; possible D gene TRBD1, 5 bases. Trimming took off 3 bases at V and 8 bases at J, with 16 bases between the two ends. Germline V gene sequence: CDR1 ENHRY, CDR2 SYGVKD. The CDR3 has 14 residues. The CDR3 protein is CAISDPGTGEGYTF. The CDR3 coding sequence is TGTGCCATCAGTGACCCCGGGACCGGAGAAGGCTACACCTTC.

The chain employs TRBV6-5 and TRBJ2-1, with 10 bases aligning to TRBD2. V trimming: 7 bases; J trimming: 6 bases; junction bases outside the gene matches: 6. The CDR3 length is 14 residues. Germline V lookup: CDR1 MNHEY, CDR2 SVGAGI. DNA of the CDR3: TGTGCCAGCACCGGGACTAGCGTAGGCAATGAGCAGTTCTTC. The encoded protein is CASTGTSVGNEQFF.

V gene TRBV12-3 or TRBV12-4 combines with J gene TRBJ2-5; D may be TRBD1 (5 bases). Trimming took off 2 bases at V and 2 bases at J, with 6 bases between the two ends. The CDR3 covers 13 residues. The CDR3: CASSLRQQETQYF. CDR3 nucleotides: TGTGCCAGCAGTTTAAGACAGCAAGAGACCCAGTACTTC.

V is TRBV7-8 and J is TRBJ1-2; the D gene is possibly TRBD1 (5 bases). The CDR3 extends over 15 amino acids. V was pared by 0 bases and J by 2 bases, with 10 bases between. Germline V gives CDR1 SGHVS, CDR2 FQNEAQ. DNA for the CDR3: TGTGCCAGCAGCTTAGCGCCCAGGGAGAACTATGGCTACACCTTC. It yields the protein CASSLAPRENYGYTF.

The rearrangement uses TRBV6-5 and TRBJ1-5, with a tentative D call TRBD1 (5 bases). CDR3 length: 13 amino acids. The germline V gene has CDR1 MNHEY and CDR2 SVGAGI. V lost 7 bases and J lost 4, with 11 bases in between. The DNA for the CDR3 is TGTGCCAGCACCACTGGGGCGAATCAGCCCCAGCATTTT. As protein: CASTTGANQPQHF.

CDR3 in DNA: TGTGCCAGCAGCGTAGCGTCAGGGGCAAACACCGGGGAGCTGTTTTTT. Protein: CASSVASGANTGELFF. This rearrangement joins TRBV9 to TRBJ2-2, with D maybe TRBD1 (6 bases). This CDR3 is built from 16 residues. The V end lost 0 bases, the J end lost 2 bases, and 11 bases lay between the germline ends. Germline loops: CDR1 SGDLS, CDR2 YYNGEE.

This clone was recorded once. The chain uses TRBV5-1 and TRBJ2-7; the match to TRBD1 covers 12 bases. The CDR3 loop spans 15 amino acids. V was clipped by 0 bases and J by 6 bases; unmatched bases: 4. From germline, CDR1 is SGHRS and CDR2 YFSETQ. The CDR3 DNA follows: TGCGCCAGCAGCTTGGTAGGGACAGGGGGCCTCGAGCAGTACTTC. This encodes CASSLVGTGGLEQYF. Combining the CDR3 with reference TRBV5-1 and TRBJ2-7 gives the whole variable domain KAGVTQTPRYLIKTRGQQVTLSCSPISGHRSVSWYQQTPGQGLQFLFEYFSETQRNKGNFPGRFSGRQFSNSRSEMNVSTLELGDSALYLCASSLVGTGGLEQYFGPGTRLTVT.

The chain has TRBV12-3 or TRBV12-4 and TRBJ1-1; 7 nucleotides line up with TRBD1. There are 13 residues in the CDR3. V dropped 6 bases and J dropped 3; count of bases not matched to a gene: 4. CDR3 sequence (DNA): TGTGCCAGCAGCACTCAGGGGGACACTGAAGCTTTCTTT. Amino acid sequence: CASSTQGDTEAFF.

This clone has a handful of counts. The genes are TRBV6-2 or TRBV6-3 and TRBJ2-7; no clear D gene. The CDR3 consists of 13 residues. V dropped 4 bases and J dropped 3 bases, with 10 bases sitting between them. Germline V gives CDR1 MNHEY, CDR2 SVGEGT. The CDR3 coding sequence is TGTGCCAGCAGTTCCCCTAACTACTACGAGCAGTACTTC. This gives the protein CASSSPNYYEQYF.

The V and J genes are TRBV4-3 and TRBJ1-2, with a tentative D call TRBD1 (5 bases). This CDR3 is 15 amino acids long. Germline V CDR1 and CDR2: LGHNA, YSLEER. V lost 0 bases and J 7 bases, leaving 15 bases between the germline ends. The CDR3 coding sequence is TGCGCCAGCAGCCAAGATTACGGACCCGGGGCTGGCTACACCTTC. It is translated as CASSQDYGPGAGYTF.

The V call is TRBV6-4, the J call TRBJ2-2; no definite D call. Germline-derived CDR1 and CDR2 are MRHNA and SNTAGT. The ends were cut back, 2 bases at V and 5 bases at J, with 3 bases in the middle. This CDR3 region has 12 residues. The CDR3 spells CASSDDTGELFF. CDR3 in DNA: TGTGCCAGCAGTGACGATACCGGGGAGCTGTTTTTT.

The gene calls are TRBV5-1 and TRBJ2-7, with D hard to call. There are 11 residues in the CDR3. Germline CDR1 reads SGHRS; CDR2 reads YFSETQ. Between the trimmed V and J ends, which lost 5 bases and 3 bases, there was a span of 6 bases. The CDR3 DNA sequence: TGCGCCAGCAGGGGCCACTACGAGCAGTACTTC. Translating it yields CASRGHYEQYF.

This clone is a singleton in its sample. J is TRBJ1-4 and V is TRBV1; the table's TRBD1 call for D was not verified on the DNA. TRBV1 is designated a pseudogene. CDR3 size: 16 residues. In DNA form, the CDR3 reads TGCACCAGCAGCCAAGATCTAGGGGACAGCGGGGAAAAACTGTTTTTT. Amino acid sequence: CTSSQDLGDSGEKLFF.

The chain couples TRBV9 to TRBJ2-1; 13 bases agree with TRBD2. The junction had 2 bases not matched to a gene; V was cut back by 0 bases and J by 5 bases. This CDR3 is built from 16 residues. CDR1 SGDLS and CDR2 YYNGEE come from the germline V gene. In DNA form, the CDR3 reads TGTGCCAGCAGCGTAGCCGGGACTAGCGGGAACAATGAGCAGTTCTTC. This codes for CASSVAGTSGNNEQFF.

The V call is TRBV4-2, the J call TRBJ1-2; TRBD1 might be the D (5 bases). V lost 1 base, J lost 2 bases, and 11 bases lay in between. Germline assignment: CDR1 LGHNA and CDR2 YNFKEQ. CDR3 size: 15 residues. CDR3 coding DNA: TGTGCCAGCAGCCAAGCGCCGGGGGGGAACTATGGCTACACCTTC. It codes for CASSQAPGGNYGYTF.